This T cell receptor (beta chain) came from a study of blood T cell repertoires in COVID-19. Study-level information: PBMCs, B-cell-depleted T cells, or T cells were the source of the cDNA or gDNA that made up the material.

The protocol was immunoSEQ multiplex PCR, while the TCRdb copy is restricted to in-frame clones and leaves out a portion. The data contain 300,000 to 400,000 clones, 70% to 90% of them seen just once; the ten biggest clones take up roughly 6.6%. This CDR3 has 17 residues. With 2 bases removed from V and 0 bases from J, the gap between germline ends came to 14 bases. Per the germline V gene, CDR1 is SEHNR and CDR2 is FQNEAQ (reference sequence). Source material: peripheral blood. V gene TRBV7-9 combines with J gene TRBJ1-5, with TRBD1 as a possible D gene (5 bases). The receptor was isolated from a woman aged 60 to 75 with COVID-19, enrolled during active disease. CDR3 in amino acids: CASSLYLAGYSNQPQHF. The CDR3 DNA sequence: TGTGCCAGCAGCTTATACCTGGCAGGGTATAGCAATCAGCCCCAGCATTTT.